This TCR beta chain came from a study of T cell responses to AZD1222 COVID-19 vaccine. Study details: It was second doses at about 4 or about 12 weeks that were pooled. General study results and limits: In all cases, repertoires were sampled only after the peak T cell response.

The V end was cut by 4 bases, the J end by 3 bases, with 15 bases between. The CDR3 spans 16 residues. Germline V gene lookup returns CDR1 LGHDT and CDR2 YNNKEL (reference sequence). Some clones are missing from TCRdb's copy, which holds only in-frame ones; the method was immunoSEQ multiplex PCR. The sample carries 100,000 to 150,000 clones, about 90% recorded once. Notes on this clone: Its antigen is unidentified.

Sequences were derived from peripheral blood, sampled on day 0 of AZD1222 vaccination. This clonotype originated in an adult in good health. The V gene is TRBV3-1 (or the pseudogene TRBV3-2), the J gene TRBJ1-4, with a tentative D call TRBD1 (5 bases). CDR3 residues: CASSRARGDPNEKLFF. The CDR3 DNA reads as TGTGCCAGCAGCCGCGCCCGAGGGGACCCTAATGAAAAACTGTTTTTT.